This entry lists 4 T cell receptor beta chains sequenced from one sample in a study of OX40 agonist ivuxolimab in advanced cancers. This table comes from immunoSEQ multiplex PCR, and its TCRdb copy is limited to in-frame clones, with some not included. Here the sample spans under 55,000 clones, more than 80% being singletons. The source material was CD4+ or CD8+ T cells sorted from blood, sampled in a trial of the OX40 agonist ivuxolimab. The receptors were gathered from an adult with an advanced solid tumor such as melanoma, head and neck, liver or kidney cancer.

This rearrangement joins TRBV7-9 to TRBJ2-3; D remains ambiguous. Germline assignment: CDR1 SEHNR and CDR2 FQNEAQ (reference sequence). The V and J ends lost 3 bases and 3 bases respectively, with 16 bases between them. The CDR3 is 16 residues long. CDR3 nucleotides: TGTGCCAGCAGCTTTATCCCCGACGGTTTAACAGATACGCAGTATTTT. It specifies CASSFIPDGLTDTQYF.

The chain has TRBV13 and TRBJ2-7, with 7 bases lining up with TRBD1. Germline values: CDR1 PRHDT, CDR2 FYEKMQ (reference sequence). The CDR3 loop spans 12 amino acids. With 5 bases clipped from V and 4 bases from J, the junction kept 2 bases outside the gene matches. The CDR3 sequence is CASSAQGYEQYF. The CDR3 DNA is TGTGCCAGCAGCGCACAGGGGTACGAGCAGTACTTC.

The V and J genes are TRBV7-9 and TRBJ2-1, with D perhaps assigned TRBD1 or TRBD2 (6 bases each). This CDR3 has 16 residues. V was clipped by 0 bases and J by 9 bases, with 18 bases between them. Germline-derived CDR1 and CDR2 are SEHNR and FQNEAQ (reference sequence). The CDR3 coding sequence is TGTGCCAGCAGCTTAGCCGCGGCCAGGGGAGGAGGTGAGCAGTTCTTC. Residues: CASSLAAARGGGEQFF.

This clone appeared a few times. The rearrangement joins TRBV19 to TRBJ2-2; 7 bases are a match to TRBD1. V lost 5 bases, J lost 6 bases, and 3 bases stayed unmatched. The germline CDR1 and CDR2 sequences are LNHDA and SQIVND (reference sequence). The CDR3 runs 13 residues. In DNA, the CDR3 is TGTGCCAGTAGTGACAGGGCAGCCGGGGAGCTGTTTTTT. Protein sequence: CASSDRAAGELFF.